Sequencing of this T cell receptor beta chain was carried out in a study of tumor T cells in aggressive B-cell lymphoma. Sequencing was performed with immunoSEQ multiplex PCR; in TCRdb, only in-frame clones are kept and a portion is missing. This sample yields about 5,100 clones, of which 85% to 90% are seen a single time; approximately 5.6% belongs to the top ten. The CDR3 has 13 amino acids. In germline, CDR1 is SGHTA, CDR2 FQGTGA. V was trimmed by 5 bases and J by 5 bases, leaving 12 bases between them. The chain couples TRBV7-3 to TRBJ2-5, with no clear D. The sequence was collected from an adult with diffuse large B cell lymphoma. The sample was tumor tissue. The CDR3: CASSPQFGETQYF. DNA for the CDR3: TGTGCCAGCAGCCCTCAGTTTGGCGAGACCCAGTACTTC.